The 21 T cell receptor beta chains in this list originate from one sample, sequenced in a study. TCRdb re-analysed the 5' RACE reads in MiXCR, keeping a single row per CDR3 protein. The sample lists 45,000 to 70,000 distinct CDR3 sequences, 28% occurring once. Sequenced sample: tumor-infiltrating memory CD4+ T cells sorted from the breast tumor. The subset here: memory CD4+ T cells, CD4+CD45RO+CD25-. These receptors came from a female donor with breast cancer.

The chain uses TRBV4-1 and TRBJ2-7, with 7 bases fitting TRBD1. Germline loops: CDR1 MGHRA, CDR2 YSYEKL. Germline trimming cut 3 bases from V and 6 bases from J; bases unmatched to any gene: 5. The CDR3 has 13 residues. CDR3 sequence reads: CASSQKTGLEQYF. The CDR3 DNA is TGCGCCAGCAGCCAGAAGACAGGGCTCGAGCAGTACTTC.

The table lists this clonotype with a few counts. The V call is TRBV6-6, the J call TRBJ2-5; TRBD1 is a possible D gene (6 bases). CDR3 length equals 15 residues. V lost 6 bases to trimming and J lost 5 bases, with 19 bases between them. Per germline, CDR1 MNHNY and CDR2 SVGAGI (reference sequence). CDR3 sequence: CASRNQGWIGETQYF. The DNA for the CDR3 is TGTGCCAGCAGAAACCAGGGGTGGATAGGCGAGACCCAGTACTTC.

This clonotype has a handful of counts. This chain uses TRBV12-3 or TRBV12-4 with TRBJ2-7; no firm D call. V was shortened by 2 bases and J by 2 bases, with 7 bases between the two germline ends. CDR3 length: 13 residues. CDR3 region: CASSLTGTYEQYF. The CDR3 DNA reads TGTGCCAGCAGTTTAACGGGCACCTACGAGCAGTACTTC.

V is TRBV12-3 or TRBV12-4 and J is TRBJ1-6; TRBD1 is a possible D gene (5 bases). The CDR3 sequence is 15 residues long. The V end lost 6 bases, the J end lost 0 bases, and 9 bases lay between the germline ends. The chain's CDR3 is CASRYRSSYNSPLHF. The CDR3, as DNA: TGTGCCAGCAGATACAGGAGCTCCTATAATTCACCCCTCCACTTT.

Of note for this clonotype: A single base separates this from a much larger clone, so it may be a read error. This chain joins TRBV5-1 and TRBJ2-1; D uncertain. The J call is in doubt because the DNA end fits TRBJ2-7 better. The germline V gene has CDR1 SGHRS and CDR2 YFSETQ. This CDR3 spans 13 amino acids. The CDR3 DNA follows: TGCGCCAGCATGGTCGGTCTCAACAATGAGCAGTACTTC. It is translated as CASMVGLNNEQYF.

This clonotype has more than one count but fewer than ten. The chain is built from TRBV29-1 and TRBJ2-3; D unclear. V was trimmed by 3 bases and J by 1 base, leaving 5 bases between them. The CDR3 consists of 12 residues. Germline CDR1 reads SQVTM; CDR2 reads ANQGSEA. The DNA for the CDR3 is TGCAGCGTTGATTTGCGCACAGATACGCAGTATTTT. It codes for CSVDLRTDTQYF.

As to this clonotype: One end of the junction fails to match germline, which may point to a read error. The chain combines TRBV20-1 with TRBJ2-4; 12 nucleotides match TRBD2. Germline V gene sequence: CDR1 DFQATT, CDR2 SNEGSKA (reference sequence). The CDR3 loop spans 16 amino acids. CDR3 sequence reads: CSARGGLAGRGDMQYF. The CDR3 DNA is TGCAGTGCTAGAGGAGGACTAGCGGGAAGAGGGGACATGCAGTACTTC.

This clonotype appeared a few times. The rearrangement uses TRBV7-2 and TRBJ2-1; D remains ambiguous. The V end was cut by 6 bases, the J end by 9 bases, with 12 bases between. The CDR3 has 12 residues. The germline CDR1 and CDR2 sequences are SGHTA and FQGNSA. CDR3 loop: CASSLEKGEQFF. For the CDR3, the DNA is TGTGCCAGCAGTCTCGAGAAGGGTGAGCAGTTCTTC. Drawing the rest from reference TRBV7-2 and TRBJ2-1, the complete variable domain is GAGVSQSPSNKVTEKGKDVELRCDPISGHTALYWYRQSLGQGLEFLIYFQGNSAPDKSGLPSDRFSAERTGGSVSTLTIQRTQQEDSAVYLCASSLEKGEQFFGPGTRLTVL.

The V gene is TRBV20-1, the J gene TRBJ2-3; no definite D call. The CDR3 is made up of 12 amino acids. Germline loops: CDR1 DFQATT, CDR2 SNEGSKA (reference sequence). V shed 5 bases and J shed 5 bases, with 11 bases lying between them. Here the CDR3 reads CSAQSARDTQYF. Written as DNA, the CDR3 is TGCAGTGCTCAAAGCGCCAGAGATACGCAGTATTTT.

The chain uses TRBV12-3 or TRBV12-4 and TRBJ1-2; D call uncertain. CDR3 size: 13 residues. The V end was cut by 11 bases, the J end by 4 bases, with 17 bases between. Here the CDR3 DNA reads TGTGCCCAGAGTCAAGGATTAGGCTATGGCTACACCTTC. Its translation is CAQSQGLGYGYTF.

This chain links TRBV7-2 with TRBJ2-7; D is perhaps TRBD1 (5 bases). The CDR3 is made up of 14 amino acids. Germline V gene sequence: CDR1 SGHTA, CDR2 FQGNSA. Trimming took off 1 base at V and 2 bases at J, with 9 bases between the two ends. CDR3 sequence: CASSLDPRAYEQYF. In DNA form, the CDR3 reads TGTGCCAGCAGCTTAGATCCCAGGGCCTACGAGCAGTACTTC.

This clonotype has a handful of counts. This chain joins TRBV29-1 and TRBJ1-3; D is ambiguous. V lost 5 bases to trimming and J lost 0 bases, with 5 bases between them. Germline V gives CDR1 SQVTM, CDR2 ANQGSEA. The CDR3 runs 12 residues. This chain's CDR3 is CSVRVSGNTIYF. The CDR3 DNA is TGCAGCGTTCGAGTCTCTGGAAACACCATATATTTT. Complete variable domain (other parts from reference TRBV29-1 and TRBJ1-3): SAVISQKPSRDICQRGTSLTIQCQVDSQVTMMFWYRQQPGQSLTLIATANQGSEATYESGFVIDKFPISRPNLTFSTLTVSNMSPEDSSIYLCSVRVSGNTIYFGEGSWLTVV.

The chain is built from TRBV30 and TRBJ2-7, with 9 bases aligning to TRBD2. Germline V CDR1 and CDR2: GTSNPN, SVGIG (reference sequence). Trimming cost V 2 bases and J 3 bases; bases outside gene matches: 11. The CDR3 is 16 amino acids. The CDR3 DNA reads as TGTGCCTGGAGTAACCTGCTAGCGGGACGAGTCTACGAGCAGTACTTC. Residues: CAWSNLLAGRVYEQYF.

This chain links TRBV7-3 with TRBJ1-1, with D perhaps TRBD1 (5 bases). In germline, CDR1 is SGHTA, CDR2 FQGTGA. Trimming pared 4 bases from V and 8 bases from J, leaving 14 bases between. This CDR3 spans 13 amino acids. The DNA for the CDR3 is TGTGCCAGCAGCTCTAGCCGACAGTCGGAAGCTTTCTTT. Translating gives CASSSSRQSEAFF.

The table lists this clonotype with many counts. This chain links TRBV5-6 with TRBJ2-1; D is unclear. The CDR3 sequence is 12 residues long. Germline V gene lookup returns CDR1 SGHDT and CDR2 YYEEEE. Trimming removed 3 bases at V and 5 bases at J, with 6 bases between. This CDR3 is CASSWSNNEQFF. The CDR3 bases are TGTGCCAGCAGCTGGAGTAACAATGAGCAGTTCTTC. The full variable domain, with the rest looked up from reference TRBV5-6 and TRBJ2-1, is DAGVTQSPTHLIKTRGQQVTLRCSPKSGHDTVSWYQQALGQGPQFIFQYYEEEERQRGNFPDRFSGHQFPNYSSELNVNALLLGDSALYLCASSWSNNEQFFGPGTRLTVL.

This clonotype was recorded a few times. The chain uses TRBV20-1 and TRBJ1-2; D uncertain. V was trimmed by 1 base and J by 5 bases, leaving 20 bases between them. This CDR3 comprises 16 residues. CDR1 is DFQATT, CDR2 SNEGSKA, per germline (reference sequence). CDR3 residues: CSARAGSIELSYGYTF. CDR3 sequence (DNA): TGCAGTGCTAGAGCCGGGAGCATCGAGCTTTCTTATGGCTACACCTTC.

The V gene is TRBV25-1, the J gene TRBJ2-5; TRBD2 might be the D (6 bases). Germline assignment: CDR1 MGHDK and CDR2 SYGVNS. CDR3 length equals 16 residues. Deletions cut 3 bases from V and 4 bases from J, with 18 bases between. This CDR3 reads CASSDPAGTGGETQYF. In DNA form, the CDR3 reads TGTGCCAGCAGTGACCCCGCGGGAACTGGGGGAGAGACCCAGTACTTC. The variable domain in full, completed from reference TRBV25-1 and TRBJ2-5, reads EADIYQTPRYLVIGTGKKITLECSQTMGHDKMYWYQQDPGMELHLIHYSYGVNSTEKGDLSSESTVSRIRTEHFPLTLESARPSHTSQYLCASSDPAGTGGETQYFGPGTRLLVL.

This clonotype was found a few times. The V call is TRBV20-1, the J call TRBJ2-1, with D tentatively TRBD2 (6 bases). V was shortened by 5 bases and J by 8 bases, with 25 bases between the two germline ends. Germline V gene lookup returns CDR1 DFQATT and CDR2 SNEGSKA (reference sequence). The CDR3 is made up of 16 amino acids. This CDR3 is CSAGVNSGAHWYEQFF. The CDR3 nucleotides are TGCAGTGCTGGGGTGAATTCGGGAGCTCATTGGTATGAGCAGTTCTTC.

This clonotype came up a few times. The chain uses TRBV7-9 and TRBJ2-6; 7 bases agree with TRBD1. The V gene's germline CDR1 is SEHNR and CDR2 FQNEAQ (reference sequence). The CDR3 consists of 16 residues. J gave up 4 bases and V 6 bases, and 9 bases lay outside the gene matches. The CDR3: CASRPAQGKGANVLTF. CDR3 nucleotide sequence: TGTGCCAGCAGACCTGCACAGGGGAAGGGGGCCAACGTCCTGACTTTC.

The chain combines TRBV6-2 or TRBV6-3 with TRBJ2-2; 8 nucleotides agree with TRBD2. Germline assignment: CDR1 MNHEY and CDR2 SVGEGT. The ends lost 6 bases at V and 5 bases at J; junction bases unmatched: 8. The CDR3 runs to 15 residues. This CDR3 reads CASRKSASGTGELFF. The CDR3 nucleotides are TGTGCCAGCAGAAAGAGTGCTAGCGGGACCGGGGAGCTGTTTTTT.

By share, this clonotype ranks as medium-sized (0.01 to 0.1%). This chain uses TRBV7-9 with TRBJ2-2; D is ambiguous. The V end was cut by 5 bases, the J end by 2 bases, with 0 bases between. The CDR3 is 11 residues long. Germline V gene lookup returns CDR1 SEHNR and CDR2 FQNEAQ (reference sequence). This CDR3 reads CASSNTGELFF. DNA of the CDR3: TGTGCCAGCAGCAACACCGGGGAGCTGTTTTTT.